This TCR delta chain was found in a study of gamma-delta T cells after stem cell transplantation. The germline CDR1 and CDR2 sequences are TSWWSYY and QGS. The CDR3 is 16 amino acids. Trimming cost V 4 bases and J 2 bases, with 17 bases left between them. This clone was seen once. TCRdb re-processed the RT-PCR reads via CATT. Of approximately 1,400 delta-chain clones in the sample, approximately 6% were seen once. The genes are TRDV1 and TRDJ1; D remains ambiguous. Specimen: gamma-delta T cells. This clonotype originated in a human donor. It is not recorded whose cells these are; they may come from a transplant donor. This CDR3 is CALGVLLTLGTDKLIF. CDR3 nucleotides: TGTGCTCTTGGGGTCCTGCTTACTCTCGGTACCGATAAACTCATCTTT.